The entry below gives a single T cell receptor beta chain sequence along with its context. The data belong to a study of blood T cell repertoires in COVID-19. Study overall: T cells, B-cell-depleted T cells, or PBMCs provided the cDNA or gDNA that served as material.

Assay: immunoSEQ multiplex PCR; the TCRdb copy retains only in-frame clones and omits some. The sample holds approximately 75,000 clones; roughly 90% are singletons and the top ten take about 7.1%. V was pared by 2 bases and J by 7 bases, with 4 bases of the junction left unmatched. The germline V gene has CDR1 SGHDN and CDR2 FVKESK. This CDR3 contains 15 residues. The V call is TRBV14, the J call TRBJ2-1; 11 bases are shared with TRBD2. Source material: peripheral blood. The sequence came from a human donor in a cohort sampled during active COVID-19. DNA of the CDR3: TGTGCCAGCAGCCAAACTAGCGGGGGCGGGAATGAGCAGTTCTTC. Its translation: CASSQTSGGGNEQFF.